This entry lists 6 T cell receptor beta chains sequenced from one sample in a study of metastatic and nonmetastatic thyroid tumors. Not a single patient had been given any form of treatment at any point before undergoing thyroid surgery. TCRdb re-called the PCR reads with MiXCR. The table includes 30,000 to 40,000 clones, 20% to 25% detected once. Sequencing was performed on tumor tissue. The receptor set was obtained from a male donor with papillary thyroid cancer or a benign thyroid nodule (not recorded which). Some clones in this sample may be carry-over from other donors' samples.

The table lists this clone with many counts. The rearrangement links TRBV25-1 to TRBJ1-3; unclear D gene. Germline CDR1 reads MGHDK; CDR2 reads SYGVNS. The CDR3 loop spans 14 amino acids. V was cut by 0 bases and J by 0 bases, with 3 bases left in between. CDR3 DNA: TGTGCCAGCAGTGAATACAACTCTGGAAACACCATATATTTT. Its translation is CASSEYNSGNTIYF. Full variable domain (missing parts from reference TRBV25-1 and TRBJ1-3): EADIYQTPRYLVIGTGKKITLECSQTMGHDKMYWYQQDPGMELHLIHYSYGVNSTEKGDLSSESTVSRIRTEHFPLTLESARPSHTSQYLCASSEYNSGNTIYFGEGSWLTVV.

This clone has ten or more counts. The J gene is TRBJ1-5, the V gene TRBV20-1; D gene unclear. The V and J ends lost 3 bases and 3 bases respectively, with 9 bases between them. Germline CDR1 reads DFQATT; CDR2 reads SNEGSKA (reference sequence). The CDR3 consists of 13 residues. The CDR3: CSASYGPNQPQHF. CDR3 nucleotide sequence: TGCAGTGCTAGCTACGGCCCCAATCAGCCCCAGCATTTT.

This clone was counted a few times. The chain employs TRBV6-5 and TRBJ2-1; D gene uncertain. V dropped 4 bases and J dropped 5 bases, with 12 bases sitting between them. CDR1 MNHEY and CDR2 SVGAGI come from the germline V gene. The CDR3 spans 14 residues. Written as DNA, the CDR3 is TGTGCCAGCAGTTCCCCCCCCATCGACAATGAGCAGTTCTTC. As protein: CASSSPPIDNEQFF.

The gene calls are TRBV20-1 and TRBJ2-7; TRBD1 might be the D (6 bases). V was trimmed by 5 bases and J by 2 bases, leaving 10 bases between them. From germline, CDR1 is DFQATT and CDR2 SNEGSKA (reference sequence). CDR3 length: 12 amino acids. CDR3 sequence (DNA): TGCAGTGCTCCCCGACAGGCCTACGAGCAGTACTTC. Translation: CSAPRQAYEQYF.

The V gene is TRBV27, the J gene TRBJ2-1, with 14 bases that match TRBD2. Germline loops: CDR1 MNHEY, CDR2 SMNVEV (reference sequence). J was trimmed by 8 bases and V by 5 bases; bases with no gene match: 8. This CDR3 contains 16 residues. CDR3 DNA sequence: TGTGCCAGCAGTCCAGGGACTAGCGGGAGCGTAGATGAGCAGTTCTTC. It translates to CASSPGTSGSVDEQFF.

This clone occurred many times. The rearrangement joins TRBV19 to TRBJ1-2; 7 positions agree with TRBD1. The germline V gene has CDR1 LNHDA and CDR2 SQIVND (reference sequence). The CDR3 covers 13 residues. Trimming cost V 7 bases and J 2 bases; bases outside gene matches: 4. CDR3: CASTWDSNYGYTF. CDR3 coding DNA: TGTGCCAGTACTTGGGACAGCAACTATGGCTACACCTTC.